Below, 6 T cell receptor beta chains from the same sample are listed, as sequenced in a study of T cells after yellow fever vaccination. MiXCR, run by TCRdb on the 5' RACE reads, gives a single entry per CDR3 protein. The sample consists of roughly 340,000 distinct CDR3 sequences, roughly 4% of them appearing once. The sample was PBMCs, taken 5 days after the yellow fever booster vaccination. The receptor source for this set is a man aged 18 to 30 who received the YFV17D yellow fever vaccine.

This clonotype was seen more than once but under ten times. The chain uses TRBV19 and TRBJ1-2, with 7 nucleotides matching TRBD1. The CDR3 is 14 residues long. The trim removed 11 bases at V and 1 base at J, leaving 10 bases unmatched. Per the germline V gene, CDR1 is LNHDA and CDR2 is SQIVND (reference sequence). The CDR3 nucleotides are TGTGCCTCTAAGACAGGGTCTATTAACTATGGCTACACCTTC. Encoded protein: CASKTGSINYGYTF.

This clonotype was detected only a few times. This chain connects TRBV11-2 to TRBJ2-4; D not resolved. The CDR3 runs to 18 residues. Between the trimmed V and J ends, which lost 7 bases and 0 bases, there was a span of 22 bases. Germline V CDR1 and CDR2: SGHAT, FQNNGV. In nucleotides, the CDR3 is TGTGCCAGCACCGATCCCCCCATGCAGGCACTAGCCAAAAACATTCAGTACTTC. Translation: CASTDPPMQALAKNIQYF. Based on the CDR3 plus reference TRBV11-2 and TRBJ2-4, the full variable domain is EAGVAQSPRYKIIEKRQSVAFWCNPISGHATLYWYQQILGQGPKLLIQFQNNGVVDDSQLPKDRFSAERLKGVDSTLKIQPAKLEDSAVYLCASTDPPMQALAKNIQYFGAGTRLSVL.

The CDR3 nucleotides are TGTGCCACCTCGGTATGGGGAGCGATGTACGAGCAGTACTTC. Its protein product is CATSVWGAMYEQYF. This chain links TRBV15 with TRBJ2-7; D perhaps matches TRBD2 (5 bases). There are 14 residues in the CDR3. V lost 8 bases to trimming and J lost 4 bases, with 18 bases between them. Germline lookup yields CDR1 LNHNV and CDR2 YYDKDF (reference sequence).

The chain employs TRBV11-2 and TRBJ2-7, with 7 bases lining up with TRBD1. The CDR3 is 13 residues long. Germline loops: CDR1 SGHAT, CDR2 FQNNGV. Unmatched junction bases numbered 4, after V lost 0 bases and J lost 8 bases. This chain's CDR3 is CASSLDYRGKQYV. The CDR3 DNA is TGTGCCAGCAGCTTAGATTACAGGGGAAAGCAGTACGTC.

This clonotype occurred many times. A read error may account for a junction end that differs from germline. The chain has TRBV7-9 and TRBJ2-5; 12 bases agree with TRBD2. This CDR3 region has 17 residues. Germline V gene data show CDR1 as SEHNR and CDR2 as FQNEAQ (reference sequence). The CDR3 protein is CASSPRLAGALAESQYF. The CDR3 region has the DNA TGTGCCAGCAGCCCAAGACTAGCGGGGGCCCTGGCAGAGTCCCAGTACTTC.

There are many counts of this clonotype. The rearrangement joins TRBV6-5 to TRBJ1-4, with TRBD1 matching 9 bases. CDR1 and CDR2 from the germline V gene are MNHEY and SVGAGI. The junction had 10 bases not matched to a gene; V was cut back by 6 bases and J by 8 bases. The CDR3 is 15 amino acids. Here the CDR3 DNA reads TGTGCCAGCAGCTACGAGGGGACAGGGTACGAAAAACTGTTTTTT. It encodes CASSYEGTGYEKLFF.